The 32 T cell receptor beta chains in this list originate from one sample, sequenced in a study of cytomegalovirus exposure and HLA in healthy donors (dated by TCRdb to about 2017). Library construction relied on the immunoSEQ multiplex PCR assay. A mixture of 60 forward primers for TCR Vbeta segments and 13 reverse primers for TCR Jbeta segments was used in the multiplex PCR. TCRdb obtained this table from immuneACCESS and retained in-frame rearrangements with V and J assigned. These tables miss some clones; where compared with another copy, unresolved V genes account for less than half of the shortfall, and the remainder is unexplained. This sample has about 160,000 clones in its table, and approximately 72% of those were observed once. The ten top clones hold around 2.6% of the sample. Sequenced sample: PBMCs. The origin of the receptors is a female donor in good health and CMV-seronegative.

This clone showed up just a few times. This sequence joins TRBV9 and TRBJ2-7; D not resolved. Germline values: CDR1 SGDLS, CDR2 YYNGEE. V lost 4 bases and J lost 3, with 14 bases in between. This CDR3 region has 14 residues. The CDR3 here is CASSPGQALYEQYF. CDR3 sequence (DNA): TGTGCCAGCAGCCCAGGCCAGGCACTCTACGAGCAGTACTTC.

The rearrangement joins TRBV27 to TRBJ1-4, with D possibly being TRBD1 (5 bases). Germline V CDR1 and CDR2: MNHEY, SMNVEV (reference sequence). V gave up 1 base and J gave up 5 bases, with 14 bases separating them. The CDR3 length is 16 residues. The CDR3 loop is CASSLLGTGGNEKLFF. CDR3 DNA sequence: TGTGCCAGCAGTTTATTAGGGACGGGGGGAAATGAAAAACTGTTTTTT.

The J gene is TRBJ1-4, the V gene TRBV10-3, with TRBD1 identical over 8 bases. The germline gives CDR1 ENHRY, CDR2 SYGVKD. The CDR3 loop spans 14 amino acids. V was clipped by 6 bases and J by 4 bases; unmatched bases: 4. CDR3 amino acids: CAISPTGGNEKLFF. In nucleotides, the CDR3 is TGTGCCATCAGCCCAACAGGGGGTAATGAAAAACTGTTTTTT.

The V and J genes are TRBV27 and TRBJ2-7; D gene uncertain. The CDR3 totals 13 residues. The germline V and J ends were trimmed by 5 bases and 4 bases, with 12 bases remaining between them. Germline V gene data show CDR1 as MNHEY and CDR2 as SMNVEV (reference sequence). CDR3 protein: CASSKHDSYEQYF. The CDR3 bases are TGTGCCAGCAGTAAACACGACTCTTACGAGCAGTACTTC.

This rearrangement joins TRBV4-3 to TRBJ2-5, with D hard to call. The J call could be wrong; TRBJ2-7 is a better fit for the DNA end. Germline assignment: CDR1 LGHNA and CDR2 YSLEER. The length of the CDR3 is 14 residues. CDR3 sequence: CASSQDSPAYEQYF. The CDR3 nucleotides are TGCGCCAGCAGCCAAGATTCCCCCGCGTACGAGCAGTACTTC.

A few counts support this clone. J is TRBJ2-2 and V is TRBV7-9, with 10 bases that match TRBD2. Unmatched junction bases numbered 11, after V lost 1 base and J lost 6 bases. This CDR3 region has 18 residues. Germline lookup yields CDR1 SEHNR and CDR2 FQNEAQ (reference sequence). The CDR3, as DNA: TGTGCCAGCAGCTTAGGGCTAGCGGGAGTTGGTCGCGCCGGGGAGCTGTTTTTT. Translation: CASSLGLAGVGRAGELFF. Variable domain in full (rest from reference TRBV7-9 and TRBJ2-2): DTGVSQNPRHKITKRGQNVTFRCDPISEHNRLYWYRQTLGQGPEFLTYFQNEAQLEKSRLLSDRFSAERPKGSFSTLEIQRTEQGDSAMYLCASSLGLAGVGRAGELFFGEGSRLTVL.

Here the CDR3 DNA reads TGTGCCAGCACCCTAGCGGGGGGGCCCTACAATGAGCAGTTCTTC. Amino acid sequence: CASTLAGGPYNEQFF. V usage is TRBV28 and J usage is TRBJ2-1; 12 positions match TRBD2. Germline V gene lookup returns CDR1 MDHEN and CDR2 SYDVKM. V lost 7 bases and J lost 2; bases outside the gene matches: 3. The CDR3 runs 15 residues.

Comment on this clone: At one end the junction does not follow the germline gene, possibly because of a read error. The CDR3 nucleotides read TGTGCCAGCCCACCATACGGGGTAGTAGGGGAGCAGTACTTC. Translation: CASPPYGVVGEQYF. The genes are TRBV18 and TRBJ2-7; D is perhaps TRBD2 (5 bases). CDR1 and CDR2 from the germline V gene are KGHSH and LQKENI. CDR3 length: 14 residues.

CDR3 in DNA: TGTGCCAGCAGCTCCTGGGACAGTAATTATGGCTACACCTTC. Its translation is CASSSWDSNYGYTF. V is TRBV7-2 and J is TRBJ1-2; 7 nucleotides line up with TRBD1. The V gene end was trimmed by 4 bases and the J gene end by 5 bases; junction bases not matched to a gene: 7. The CDR3 has 14 residues. Germline loops: CDR1 SGHTA, CDR2 FQGNSA.

The chain links TRBV6-6 to TRBJ2-7; D remains unclear. The germline gives CDR1 MNHNY, CDR2 SVGAGI (reference sequence). V was cut by 7 bases and J by 6 bases, with 13 bases left in between. The CDR3 has 12 residues. CDR3 nucleotides: TGTGCCAGCACGGCAGGCCCGTCCGAGCAGTACTTC. Translating it yields CASTAGPSEQYF.

The chain combines TRBV7-3 with TRBJ1-6, with 7 bases matching TRBD1. Unmatched junction bases numbered 7, after V lost 5 bases and J lost 9 bases. The germline V gene has CDR1 SGHTA and CDR2 FQGTGA. The CDR3 is made up of 14 amino acids. The CDR3 DNA sequence: TGTGCCAGCAGCATGGGACAGATCAGTTCACCCCTCCACTTT. Translating gives CASSMGQISSPLHF.

This clone was counted a few times. V usage is TRBV7-2 and J usage is TRBJ2-3, with D tentatively TRBD1 (6 bases). V was trimmed by 5 bases and J by 4 bases, leaving 13 bases between them. The CDR3 sequence is 14 residues long. The germline gives CDR1 SGHTA, CDR2 FQGNSA. The CDR3 region has the DNA TGTGCCAGCAGCCTCCTGGGGGCAGCAGATACGCAGTATTTT. As protein: CASSLLGAADTQYF. Complete variable domain (other parts from reference TRBV7-2 and TRBJ2-3): GAGVSQSPSNKVTEKGKDVELRCDPISGHTALYWYRQSLGQGLEFLIYFQGNSAPDKSGLPSDRFSAERTGGSVSTLTIQRTQQEDSAVYLCASSLLGAADTQYFGPGTRLTVL.

This clone was observed a handful of times. V gene TRBV27 combines with J gene TRBJ1-5; D is ambiguous. Trimming removed 3 bases from V and 1 base from J, with 16 bases in between. This CDR3 contains 17 residues. Per germline, CDR1 MNHEY and CDR2 SMNVEV (reference sequence). Here the CDR3 reads CASSFKGGIISNQPQHF. The CDR3 DNA reads TGTGCCAGCAGTTTCAAGGGAGGGATAATCAGCAATCAGCCCCAGCATTTT.

The chain has TRBV4-3 and TRBJ1-3, with TRBD1 as a possible D gene (5 bases). Trimming pared 2 bases from V and 0 bases from J, leaving 14 bases between. The CDR3 loop spans 17 amino acids. Germline CDR1 is LGHNA and CDR2 is YSLEER. The CDR3 loop is CASSQKGGVSSGNTIYF. The CDR3 bases are TGCGCCAGCAGCCAAAAGGGAGGGGTATCCTCTGGAAACACCATATATTTT.

The CDR3 region is CASSPGTGVYGYTF. The CDR3 DNA follows: TGTGCCAGCAGTCCGGGGACAGGGGTCTATGGCTACACCTTC. The chain recombines TRBV28 with TRBJ1-2, with TRBD1 matching over 10 bases. J lost 4 bases, V lost 5 bases, and 4 bases had no gene match. The CDR3 runs 14 residues. The germline gives CDR1 MDHEN, CDR2 SYDVKM.

The chain recombines TRBV5-1 with TRBJ2-1; 8 bases align to TRBD1. Germline values: CDR1 SGHRS, CDR2 YFSETQ. Trimming removed 4 bases from V and 9 bases from J; junction bases left unmatched: 9. The CDR3 runs to 14 residues. CDR3 sequence (DNA): TGCGCCAGCAGCAACACACAGGGGGGAGGTGAGCAGTTCTTC. This gives the protein CASSNTQGGGEQFF.

This clone was found a few times. This chain's CDR3 is CASSSSGGAAGELFF. DNA for the CDR3: TGTGCCAGCAGTTCTAGCGGGGGGGCGGCCGGGGAGCTGTTTTTT. V and J are TRBV2 and TRBJ2-2, with 12 bases aligning to TRBD2. This CDR3 comprises 15 residues. Trimming removed 5 bases from V and 6 bases from J; junction bases left unmatched: 4. CDR1 SNHLY and CDR2 FYNNEI come from the germline V gene. The full variable domain, with the rest looked up from reference TRBV2 and TRBJ2-2, is EPEVTQTPSHQVTQMGQEVILRCVPISNHLYFYWYRQILGQKVEFLVSFYNNEISEKSEIFDDQFSVERPDGSNFTLKIRSTKLEDSAMYFCASSSSGGAAGELFFGEGSRLTVL.

J is TRBJ1-4 and V is TRBV6-6; 8 bases fit TRBD1. Germline assignment: CDR1 MNHNY and CDR2 SVGAGI (reference sequence). This CDR3 is 14 amino acids long. Germline trimming cut 5 bases from V and 8 bases from J; bases unmatched to any gene: 7. CDR3 DNA sequence: TGTGCCAGCAGTGGACAGGGAGGAAGCGAAAAACTGTTTTTT. Translating gives CASSGQGGSEKLFF.

Comment on this clone: At one boundary the junction diverges from the germline segment, which might be a read error. V usage is TRBV11-2 and J usage is TRBJ2-7; 9 nucleotides line up with TRBD1. CDR1 and CDR2 (germline): SGHAT, FQNNGV. This CDR3 has 16 amino acids. The DNA for the CDR3 is TGTGCCAGCAGCTCCCAGAGGGGGACAGGGTTGGGGGAGCAGTGCTTC. Protein product: CASSSQRGTGLGEQCF.

The CDR3 sequence is CASSPRLAGYEQYF. The CDR3 DNA sequence: TGTGCCAGTAGTCCCCGACTAGCGGGCTACGAGCAGTACTTC. This chain connects TRBV19 to TRBJ2-7, with 10 bases matching TRBD2. The CDR3 runs to 14 residues. Germline loops: CDR1 LNHDA, CDR2 SQIVND (reference sequence). V was pared by 5 bases and J by 3 bases, with 4 bases of the junction left unmatched. Full variable domain (missing parts from reference TRBV19 and TRBJ2-7): DGGITQSPKYLFRKEGQNVTLSCEQNLNHDAMYWYRQDPGQGLRLIYYSQIVNDFQKGDIAEGYSVSREKKESFPLTVTSAQKNPTAFYLCASSPRLAGYEQYFGPGTRLTVT.

This sequence joins TRBV29-1 and TRBJ2-3; TRBD2 matches 7 bases. The CDR3 is 15 amino acids. Germline V gene sequence: CDR1 SQVTM, CDR2 ANQGSEA. V lost 8 bases, J lost 0 bases, and 11 bases stayed unmatched. Written as DNA, the CDR3 is TGCAGCCATAGAGCGAGCGGGGTAAGCACAGATACGCAGTATTTT. It codes for CSHRASGVSTDTQYF.

The V gene is TRBV11-2, the J gene TRBJ1-2; D call uncertain. Trimming removed 0 bases from V and 8 bases from J, with 7 bases in between. The CDR3 sequence is 12 residues long. Germline values: CDR1 SGHAT, CDR2 FQNNGV. The CDR3 spells CASSLESSGYTF. For the CDR3, the DNA is TGTGCCAGCAGCTTAGAGAGTTCGGGCTACACCTTC.

The V call is TRBV11-1, the J call TRBJ2-1, with a tentative D call TRBD1 (5 bases). This CDR3 contains 14 residues. Between the trimmed V and J ends, which lost 5 bases and 7 bases, there was a span of 15 bases. Per germline, CDR1 SGHAT and CDR2 FQDESV (reference sequence). CDR3 in amino acids: CASSLPLGPNEQFF. In DNA form, the CDR3 reads TGTGCCAGCAGCCTCCCCTTGGGGCCTAATGAGCAGTTCTTC.

V is TRBV11-1 and J is TRBJ2-3, with D hard to call. Trimming left V 2 bases short and J 5 bases short, with 23 bases between. This CDR3 comprises 18 residues. Germline V gene sequence: CDR1 SGHAT, CDR2 FQDESV (reference sequence). CDR3 loop: CASSLKITAAPIRDTQYF. The CDR3 DNA reads as TGTGCCAGCAGCTTAAAAATCACGGCGGCTCCCATCCGAGATACGCAGTATTTT.

This clone turned up a few times. In DNA form, the CDR3 reads TGTGCCAGCAGTCCCCTGGGGCCGACAGGGAGGAACACTGAAGCTTTCTTT. Translated, it gives CASSPLGPTGRNTEAFF. The chain has TRBV27 and TRBJ1-1, with 7 bases aligning to TRBD1. J was trimmed by 1 base and V by 5 bases; bases with no gene match: 13. The V gene's germline CDR1 is MNHEY and CDR2 SMNVEV (reference sequence). CDR3 length: 17 residues.

The rearrangement joins TRBV20-1 to TRBJ2-1; 9 positions match TRBD2. Germline CDR1 is DFQATT and CDR2 is SNEGSKA (reference sequence). This CDR3 comprises 11 residues. CDR3 sequence reads: CSIAGAREQFF. The CDR3 coding sequence is TGCAGCATAGCGGGGGCCCGAGAGCAGTTCTTC.

This chain connects TRBV6-1 to TRBJ2-7, with 10 bases identical to TRBD2. This CDR3 contains 14 residues. The germline gives CDR1 MNHNS, CDR2 SASEGT. With V trimmed by 7 bases and J by 6 bases, 9 bases remained unmatched. The DNA for the CDR3 is TGTGCCAGCACGTCGAGCGGGAGGGTTGGCGAGCAGTACTTC. Protein sequence: CASTSSGRVGEQYF.

With respect to this clone: One junction end disagrees with the germline gene, perhaps due to a read error. The J gene is TRBJ2-7, the V gene TRBV15; TRBD1 might be the D (6 bases). Germline loops: CDR1 LNHNV, CDR2 YYDKDF (reference sequence). This CDR3 region has 13 residues. CDR3 DNA sequence: TGTGCCACCAGCAGAGATCCTGACAGGCCGCAGCACTTC. Amino acid sequence: CATSRDPDRPQHF.

This rearrangement joins TRBV6-4 to TRBJ2-5; 13 bases align to TRBD2. V lost 9 bases and J lost 0; bases outside the gene matches: 4. This CDR3 has 15 residues. Germline CDR1 and CDR2: MRHNA and SNTAGT. This CDR3 reads CARGTSGAYQETQYF. CDR3 nucleotide sequence: TGTGCCAGGGGGACTAGCGGGGCCTACCAAGAGACCCAGTACTTC.

About this clone: This same CDR3 is encoded by further DNA sequences in the sample. J is TRBJ1-5 and V is TRBV6-5; tentative D call: TRBD1 (6 bases). The length of the CDR3 is 15 residues. Germline values: CDR1 MNHEY, CDR2 SVGAGI. Trimming pared 0 bases from V and 0 bases from J, leaving 6 bases between. DNA of the CDR3: TGTGCCAGCAGTTACTCAGGGGGTAGCAATCAGCCCCAGCATTTT. It encodes CASSYSGGSNQPQHF.

The chain links TRBV5-5 to TRBJ1-1, with D unresolved. Per the germline V gene, CDR1 is SGHKS and CDR2 is YYEKEE (reference sequence). This CDR3 is built from 14 residues. The germline V and J ends were trimmed by 5 bases and 4 bases, with 15 bases remaining between them. CDR3 sequence (DNA): TGTGCCAGCAGTACATCGGGTGGAAGCACTGAAGCTTTCTTT. Its protein product is CASSTSGGSTEAFF.

This CDR3 is CASSQGPRDGSYEQYF. In nucleotides, the CDR3 is TGCGCCAGCAGCCAAGGTCCTCGAGACGGGTCCTACGAGCAGTACTTC. The rearrangement uses TRBV4-1 and TRBJ2-7; D unclear. This CDR3 comprises 16 residues. Trimming stripped 1 base from V and 1 base from J, with 14 bases between. Germline-derived CDR1 and CDR2 are MGHRA and YSYEKL.